The rows below give T cell receptor beta chains drawn from one sample of a study of PD-1 blockade in classical Hodgkin lymphoma. Only in-frame clones appear in the TCRdb table, and some are missing; sequencing was by immunoSEQ multiplex PCR. Found here are around 32,000 clones, less than 90% of them singletons; the top ten hold around 1.3%. Material: CD4+ T cells from blood. Receptors were obtained from a human donor with classical Hodgkin lymphoma. Each CDR3 is given with its conserved first and last residue. The D gene is left open where the match is weak. A clone size is listed for some rows: how often the clone was seen (once, few, many), or a class if it is expanded.

V,size,D,J,CDR3
TRBV28,NA,NA,TRBJ2-1,CASSLIGNEQFF
TRBV9,NA,TRBD1,TRBJ2-5,CASSVGTGTAETQYF
TRBV9,NA,NA,TRBJ2-2,CASSVAGDRRLSGELFF
TRBV9,NA,TRBD1,TRBJ2-1,CASSVTVRGRGEQFF
TRBV10-3,NA,NA,TRBJ2-7,CAISESGTYRVHEQYF
TRBV14,NA,NA,TRBJ1-1,CASSQDSGSISEAFF
TRBV6-5,NA,TRBD1,TRBJ2-2,CASKGQGNTGELFF
TRBV15,NA,NA,TRBJ2-3,CATSRGPRGDTQYF
TRBV30,NA,TRBD2,TRBJ2-7,CAWTKPPGLAGGPNYEQYF
TRBV19,NA,NA,TRBJ2-1,CASSIDIPQGGGDEQFF
TRBV4-1,once,TRBD1,TRBJ1-6,CASSLVNVGQPYNSPLHF
TRBV15,NA,TRBD2,TRBJ2-2,CATSRGGRTNTGELFF
TRBV9,NA,NA,TRBJ2-7,CASSEGPRSSYEQYF
TRBV7-2,NA,TRBD2,TRBJ2-1,CASSLKEAGLGPNEQFF
TRBV2,few,TRBD2,TRBJ2-5,CASGSGGRVETQYF
TRBV14,once,NA,TRBJ1-5,CASSQGTQPQHF
TRBV5-4,NA,NA,TRBJ1-2,CASTAARGGYTF
TRBV19,NA,NA,TRBJ2-7,CASSIVWASGDEQYF
TRBV5-1,few,NA,TRBJ1-2,CASSPLQGRYGYTF
TRBV5-1,NA,NA,TRBJ1-2,CASSSRTGARDGYTF
TRBV2,few,TRBD1,TRBJ1-5,CASSEGDRVGPQHF
TRBV21-1,NA,NA,TRBJ2-1,CASSKGGPGESYNEQFF
TRBV10-2,NA,NA,TRBJ1-2,CASSESRGGTRRTNGYTF
TRBV7-8,once,NA,TRBJ2-1,CASSRGSSYNEQFF
TRBV7-3,NA,NA,TRBJ2-3,CASSLLTSSTDTQYF
TRBV7-9,NA,TRBD1,TRBJ1-1,CASSFPGQSLNTEAFF
TRBV5-6,NA,NA,TRBJ1-2,CASRGRTDSYYGYTF
TRBV28,NA,NA,TRBJ1-1,CASSLEAREKGAFF
TRBV4-1,NA,TRBD1,TRBJ1-2,CASSQDPPGGPRYGYTF
TRBV4-1,NA,TRBD2,TRBJ2-5,CASTPATRGLAGGTQYF
TRBV18,once,TRBD2,TRBJ2-5,CASSPGLAGVLGETQYF
TRBV15,NA,TRBD2,TRBJ2-1,CATSLGLAGSQEQFF
TRBV9,NA,TRBD2,TRBJ2-3,CASSPRLAGYTDTQYF
TRBV9,NA,NA,TRBJ2-7,CASSRGRGSTYEQYF
TRBV7-2,NA,NA,TRBJ2-7,CASSKTGPLYEQYF
TRBV18,NA,NA,TRBJ2-7,CASSPVGRQAGSYEQYF
TRBV30,NA,NA,TRBJ1-1,CAWSITGGTEAFF
TRBV29-1,NA,TRBD2,TRBJ2-3,CSVKGLAGGGADTQYF
TRBV11-1,NA,TRBD2,TRBJ2-5,CASSLAAGGVETQYF
TRBV18,NA,NA,TRBJ2-1,CASSPLGSPGNEQFF
TRBV5-8,NA,TRBD1,TRBJ1-4,CASSPPGQWNEKLFF
TRBV2,NA,TRBD1,TRBJ1-2,CASSESIGTGTFYGYTF
TRBV5-5,NA,NA,TRBJ2-3,CASRPGAGVVTDTQYF
TRBV19,NA,NA,TRBJ1-1,CASRKGHMNTEAFF
TRBV11-2,NA,NA,TRBJ2-5,CASSLDYTGETQYF
TRBV5-5,NA,NA,TRBJ1-4,CASSRVPTNEKLFF
TRBV6-1,NA,TRBD1,TRBJ1-1,CASRMTGKTEAFF
TRBV5-4,NA,NA,TRBJ1-3,CASSLDTYSGNTIYF
TRBV2,NA,TRBD2,TRBJ2-1,CASSSEAGNEQFF
TRBV4-2,NA,NA,TRBJ2-2,CASSQIRGTGELFF
TRBV7-3,NA,NA,TRBJ2-3,CASSLTPRTDTQYF
TRBV7-2,NA,NA,TRBJ2-2,CASSPGAGGELFF
TRBV9,NA,NA,TRBJ2-3,CASSPPGAPDTQYF
TRBV29-1,NA,NA,TRBJ1-2,CSVARGARRGSNYGYTF